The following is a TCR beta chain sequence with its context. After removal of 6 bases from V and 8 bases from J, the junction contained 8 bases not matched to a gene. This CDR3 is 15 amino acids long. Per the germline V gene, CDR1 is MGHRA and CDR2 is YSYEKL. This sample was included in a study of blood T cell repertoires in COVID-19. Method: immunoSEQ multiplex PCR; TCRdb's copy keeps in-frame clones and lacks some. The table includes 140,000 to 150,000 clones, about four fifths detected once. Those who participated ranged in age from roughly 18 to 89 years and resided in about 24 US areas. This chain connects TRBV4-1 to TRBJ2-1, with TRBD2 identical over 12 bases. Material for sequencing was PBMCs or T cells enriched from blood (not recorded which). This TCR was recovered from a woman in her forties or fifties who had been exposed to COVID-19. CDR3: CASRSTSGRLDEQFF. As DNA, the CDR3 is TGCGCCAGCAGATCCACTAGCGGGAGGCTAGATGAGCAGTTCTTC.